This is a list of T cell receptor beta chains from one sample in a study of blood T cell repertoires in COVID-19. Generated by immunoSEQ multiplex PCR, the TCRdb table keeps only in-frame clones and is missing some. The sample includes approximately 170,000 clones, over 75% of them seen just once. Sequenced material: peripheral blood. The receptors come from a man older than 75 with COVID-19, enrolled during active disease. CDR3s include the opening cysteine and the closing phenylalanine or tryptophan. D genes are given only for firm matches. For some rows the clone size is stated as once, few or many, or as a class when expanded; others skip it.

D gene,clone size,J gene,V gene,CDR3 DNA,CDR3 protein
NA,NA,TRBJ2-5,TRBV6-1,TGTGCCAGCAGTGAAGCGGCGGGGCTAGGGCCAGAGACCCAGTACTTC,CASSEAAGLGPETQYF
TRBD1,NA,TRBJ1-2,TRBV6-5,TGTGCCAGCAGTTACTCCGGGACAGGGGGCAGCTATGGCTACACCTTC,CASSYSGTGGSYGYTF
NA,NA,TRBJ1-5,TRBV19,TGTGCCAGTAGTATTACGTGGGGGCGGAATCAGCCCCAGCATTTT,CASSITWGRNQPQHF
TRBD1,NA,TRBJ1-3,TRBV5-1,TGCGCCAGCAGCTCCGGACAGGGGGGCCGAAACACCATATATTTT,CASSSGQGGRNTIYF
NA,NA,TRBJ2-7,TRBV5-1,TGCGCCAGCAGCGCGGCTGGGAGCAACGAGCAGTACTTC,CASSAAGSNEQYF
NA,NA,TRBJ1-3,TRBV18,TGTGCCAGCTCACCCTCGTTAGCCGACACCATATATTTT,CASSPSLADTIYF
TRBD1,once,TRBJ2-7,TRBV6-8,TGTGCCAGCAGGGACCCGGGACAGCCGGTGGTTGGGGCCTACGAGCAGTACTTC,CASRDPGQPVVGAYEQYF
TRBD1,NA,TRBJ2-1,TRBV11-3,TGTGCCAGCAGCTTACAGGGGGCCTCCTACAATGAGCAGTTCTTC,CASSLQGASYNEQFF
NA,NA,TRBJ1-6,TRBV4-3,TGCGCCAGCAGCCCCCAGGGTCTCTATAATTCACCCCTCCACTTT,CASSPQGLYNSPLHF
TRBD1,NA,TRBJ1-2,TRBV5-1,TGCGCCAGCAGCTTGGAGGGACAGGGAGGCTATGGCTACACCTTC,CASSLEGQGGYGYTF
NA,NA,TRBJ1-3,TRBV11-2,TGTGCCAGCAGCTTAGGACAGACTGGAAACACCATATATTTT,CASSLGQTGNTIYF
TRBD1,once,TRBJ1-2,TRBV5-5,TGTGCCAGCAGCTTAACAGGGGACTATGGCTACACCTTC,CASSLTGDYGYTF
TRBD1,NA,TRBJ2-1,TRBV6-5,TGTGCCAGCAGGAGACAGGGGACTTGGAATGAGCAGTTCTTC,CASRRQGTWNEQFF
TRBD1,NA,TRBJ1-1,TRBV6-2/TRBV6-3,TGTGCCAGCAGTTTCGACAGGGGCAACACTGAAGCTTTCTTT,CASSFDRGNTEAFF
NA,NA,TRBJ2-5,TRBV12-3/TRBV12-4,TGTGCCAGCCTCAGCCCTAGCACAGAGACCCAGTACTTC,CASLSPSTETQYF
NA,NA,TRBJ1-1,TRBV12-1,TGTGCCAGCAGCTTTGGGTTGGACAAATCGAACACTGAAGCTTTCTTT,CASSFGLDKSNTEAFF
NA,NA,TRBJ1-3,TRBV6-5,TGTGCCAGCAGTTACTCGCGGGGTGGAAACACCATATATTTT,CASSYSRGGNTIYF
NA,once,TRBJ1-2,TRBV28,TGTGCCAGCAGTCCATATTGGCAGGGAGGTTTCGGTGGCTACACCTTC,CASSPYWQGGFGGYTF
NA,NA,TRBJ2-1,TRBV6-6,TGTGCCAGCGAAGGACAGAGTTACAATGAGCAGTTCTTC,CASEGQSYNEQFF
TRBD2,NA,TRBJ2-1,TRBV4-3,TGCGCCAGCAGCCAAGATCGGGGCACTAGCGTGAACAAGCAGTTCTTC,CASSQDRGTSVNKQFF
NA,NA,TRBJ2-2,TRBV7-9,TGTGCCAGCAGCTTGTCGTTTACACTAAACACCGGGGAGCTGTTTTTT,CASSLSFTLNTGELFF
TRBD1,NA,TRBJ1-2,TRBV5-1,TGCGCCAGCAGCGGGAGACAGGGCGGAGTTGATGGCTACACCTTC,CASSGRQGGVDGYTF